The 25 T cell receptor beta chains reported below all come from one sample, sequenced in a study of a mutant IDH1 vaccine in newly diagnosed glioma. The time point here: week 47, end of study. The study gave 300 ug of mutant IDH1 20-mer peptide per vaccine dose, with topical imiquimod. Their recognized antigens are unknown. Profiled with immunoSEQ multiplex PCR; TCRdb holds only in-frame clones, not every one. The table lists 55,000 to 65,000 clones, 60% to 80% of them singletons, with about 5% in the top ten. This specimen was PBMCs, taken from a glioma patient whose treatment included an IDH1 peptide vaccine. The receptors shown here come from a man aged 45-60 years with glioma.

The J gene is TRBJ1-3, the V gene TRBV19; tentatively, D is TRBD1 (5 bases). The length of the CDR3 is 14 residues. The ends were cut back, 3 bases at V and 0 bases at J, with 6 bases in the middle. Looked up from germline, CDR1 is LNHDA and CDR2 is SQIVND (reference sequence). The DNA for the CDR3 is TGTGCCAGTAGTATGGGGGGCTCTGGAAACACCATATATTTT. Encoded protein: CASSMGGSGNTIYF.

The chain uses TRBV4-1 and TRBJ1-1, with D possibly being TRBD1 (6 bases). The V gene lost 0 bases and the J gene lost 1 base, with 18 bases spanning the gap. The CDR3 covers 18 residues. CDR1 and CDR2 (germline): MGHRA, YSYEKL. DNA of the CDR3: TGCGCCAGCAGCCAAGATCAGGTCCCGGGACACACGAACACTGAAGCTTTCTTT. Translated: CASSQDQVPGHTNTEAFF.

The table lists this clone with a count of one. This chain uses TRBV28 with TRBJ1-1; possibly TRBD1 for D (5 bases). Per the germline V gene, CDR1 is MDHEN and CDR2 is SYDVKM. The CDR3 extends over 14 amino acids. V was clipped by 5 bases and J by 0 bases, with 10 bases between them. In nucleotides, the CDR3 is TGTGCCAGCAGTGGGGGACGGGTGAACACTGAAGCTTTCTTT. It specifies CASSGGRVNTEAFF.

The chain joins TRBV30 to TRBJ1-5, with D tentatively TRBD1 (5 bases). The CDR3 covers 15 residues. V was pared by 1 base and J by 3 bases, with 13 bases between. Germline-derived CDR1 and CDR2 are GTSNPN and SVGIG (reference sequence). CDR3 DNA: TGTGCCTGGAGTGCTATCGACAGCCTCAATCAGCCCCAGCATTTT. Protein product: CAWSAIDSLNQPQHF.

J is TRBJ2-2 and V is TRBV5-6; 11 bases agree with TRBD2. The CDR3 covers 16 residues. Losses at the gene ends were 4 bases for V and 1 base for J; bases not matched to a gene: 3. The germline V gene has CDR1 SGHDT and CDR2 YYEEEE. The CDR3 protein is CASSLTSGGNTGELFF. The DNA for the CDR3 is TGTGCCAGCAGCCTTACTAGCGGGGGGAACACCGGGGAGCTGTTTTTT.

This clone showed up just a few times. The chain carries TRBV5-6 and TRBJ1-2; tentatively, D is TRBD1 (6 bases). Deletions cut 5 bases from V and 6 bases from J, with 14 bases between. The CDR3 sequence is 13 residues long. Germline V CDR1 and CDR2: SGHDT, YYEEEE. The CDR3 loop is CASRPTGSNGYTF. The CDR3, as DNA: TGTGCCAGCAGGCCGACAGGTTCTAATGGCTACACCTTC.

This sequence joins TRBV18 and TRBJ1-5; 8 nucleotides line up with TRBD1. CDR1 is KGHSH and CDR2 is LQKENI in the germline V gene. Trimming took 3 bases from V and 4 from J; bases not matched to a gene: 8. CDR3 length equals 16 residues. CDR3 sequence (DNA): TGTGCCAGCTCACCCCCAGGACAGGGTGGAAATCAGCCCCAGCATTTT. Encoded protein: CASSPPGQGGNQPQHF.

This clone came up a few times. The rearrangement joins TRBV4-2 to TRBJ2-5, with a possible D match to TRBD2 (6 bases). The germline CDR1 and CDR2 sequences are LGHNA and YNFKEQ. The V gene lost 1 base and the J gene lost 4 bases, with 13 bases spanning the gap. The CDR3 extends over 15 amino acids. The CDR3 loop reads CASSQGDSPSETQYF. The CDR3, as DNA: TGTGCCAGCAGCCAAGGGGACTCACCATCAGAGACCCAGTACTTC.

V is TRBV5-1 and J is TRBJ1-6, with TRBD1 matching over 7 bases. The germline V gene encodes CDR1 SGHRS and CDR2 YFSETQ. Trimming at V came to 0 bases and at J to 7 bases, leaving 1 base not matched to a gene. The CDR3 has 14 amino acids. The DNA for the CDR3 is TGCGCCAGCAGCTTGGGACAGGGAAATTCACCCCTCCACTTT. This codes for CASSLGQGNSPLHF.

The CDR3 nucleotides read TGTGCCAGCAGCTTAATCGGGGGGGGCTATGGCTACACCTTC. Protein product: CASSLIGGGYGYTF. J is TRBJ1-2 and V is TRBV7-2; maybe TRBD1 (5 bases). CDR1 and CDR2 from the germline V gene are SGHTA and FQGNSA. Trimming removed 2 bases at V and 4 bases at J, with 11 bases between. The CDR3 extends over 14 amino acids. The entire variable domain, with the rest obtained from reference TRBV7-2 and TRBJ1-2, is as follows: GAGVSQSPSNKVTEKGKDVELRCDPISGHTALYWYRQSLGQGLEFLIYFQGNSAPDKSGLPSDRFSAERTGGSVSTLTIQRTQQEDSAVYLCASSLIGGGYGYTFGSGTRLTVV.

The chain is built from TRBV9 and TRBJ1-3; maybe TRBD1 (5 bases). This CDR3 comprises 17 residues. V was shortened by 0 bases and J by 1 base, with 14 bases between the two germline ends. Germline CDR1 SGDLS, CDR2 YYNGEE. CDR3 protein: CASSVGDGGISGNTIYF. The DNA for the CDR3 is TGTGCCAGCAGCGTAGGGGACGGGGGGATTTCTGGAAACACCATATATTTT.

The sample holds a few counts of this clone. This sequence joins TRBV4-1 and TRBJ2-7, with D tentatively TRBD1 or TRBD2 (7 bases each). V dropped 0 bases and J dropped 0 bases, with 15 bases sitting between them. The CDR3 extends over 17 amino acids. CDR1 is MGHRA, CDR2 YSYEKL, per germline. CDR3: CASSQDEDREGSYEQYF. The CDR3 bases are TGCGCCAGCAGCCAAGATGAAGACAGGGAGGGCTCCTACGAGCAGTACTTC.

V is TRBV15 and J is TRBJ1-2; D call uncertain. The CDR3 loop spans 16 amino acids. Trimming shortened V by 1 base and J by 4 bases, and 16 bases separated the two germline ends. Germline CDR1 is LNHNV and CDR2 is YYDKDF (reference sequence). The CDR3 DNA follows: TGTGCCACCAGCAGAGCCCCCGGGAGAGAAGCCTATGGCTACACCTTC. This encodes CATSRAPGREAYGYTF.

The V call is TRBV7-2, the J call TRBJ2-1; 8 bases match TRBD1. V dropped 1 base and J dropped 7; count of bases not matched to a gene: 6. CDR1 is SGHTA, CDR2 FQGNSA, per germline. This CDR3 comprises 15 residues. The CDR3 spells CASSLGGQGGNEQFF. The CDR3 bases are TGTGCCAGCAGCTTAGGCGGACAGGGAGGTAATGAGCAGTTCTTC.

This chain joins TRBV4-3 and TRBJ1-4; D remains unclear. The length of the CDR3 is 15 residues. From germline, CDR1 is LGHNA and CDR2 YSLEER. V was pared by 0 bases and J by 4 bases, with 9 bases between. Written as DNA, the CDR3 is TGCGCCAGCAGCCAAGAGTGGGGAGATAATGAAAAACTGTTTTTT. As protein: CASSQEWGDNEKLFF.

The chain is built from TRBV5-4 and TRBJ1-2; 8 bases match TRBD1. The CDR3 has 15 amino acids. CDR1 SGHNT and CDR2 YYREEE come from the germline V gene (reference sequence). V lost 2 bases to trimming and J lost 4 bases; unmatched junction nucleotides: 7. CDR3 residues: CASSLGAGQGYGYTF. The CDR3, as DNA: TGTGCCAGCAGCTTAGGCGCTGGACAGGGCTATGGCTACACCTTC.

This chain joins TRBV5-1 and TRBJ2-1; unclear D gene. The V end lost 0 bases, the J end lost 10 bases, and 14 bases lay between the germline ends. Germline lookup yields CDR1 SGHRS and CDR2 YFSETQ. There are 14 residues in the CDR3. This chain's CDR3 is CASSLAAERLEQFF. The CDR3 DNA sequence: TGCGCCAGCAGCTTGGCTGCGGAGAGGTTAGAGCAGTTCTTC.

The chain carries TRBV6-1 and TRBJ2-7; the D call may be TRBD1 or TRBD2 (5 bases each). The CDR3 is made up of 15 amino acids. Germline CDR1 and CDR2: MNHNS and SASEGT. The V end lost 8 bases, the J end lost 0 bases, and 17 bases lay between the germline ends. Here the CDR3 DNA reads TGTGCCAGCGTATCCGGGACGGCGTTCTCCTACGAGCAGTACTTC. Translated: CASVSGTAFSYEQYF.

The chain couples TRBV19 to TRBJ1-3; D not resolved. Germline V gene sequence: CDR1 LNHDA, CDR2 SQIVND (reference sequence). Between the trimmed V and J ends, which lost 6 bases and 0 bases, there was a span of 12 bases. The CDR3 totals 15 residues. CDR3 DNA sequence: TGTGCCAGTAGAGTGGGTTCCCGCTCTGGAAACACCATATATTTT. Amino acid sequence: CASRVGSRSGNTIYF. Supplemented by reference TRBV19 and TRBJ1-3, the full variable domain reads DGGITQSPKYLFRKEGQNVTLSCEQNLNHDAMYWYRQDPGQGLRLIYYSQIVNDFQKGDIAEGYSVSREKKESFPLTVTSAQKNPTAFYLCASRVGSRSGNTIYFGEGSWLTVV.

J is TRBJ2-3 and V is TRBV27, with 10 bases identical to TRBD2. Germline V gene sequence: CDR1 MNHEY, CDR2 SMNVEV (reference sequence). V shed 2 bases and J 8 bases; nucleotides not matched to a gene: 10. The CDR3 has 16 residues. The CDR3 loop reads CASSLTSGAPGGTQYF. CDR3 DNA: TGTGCCAGCAGTTTAACTAGCGGGGCCCCGGGGGGTACGCAGTATTTT.

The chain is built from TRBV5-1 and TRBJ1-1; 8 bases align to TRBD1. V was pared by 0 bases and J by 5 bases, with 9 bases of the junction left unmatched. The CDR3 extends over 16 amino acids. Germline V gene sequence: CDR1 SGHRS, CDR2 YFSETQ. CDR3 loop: CASSLGQGRWGTEAFF. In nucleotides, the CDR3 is TGCGCCAGCAGCTTGGGACAGGGGAGATGGGGTACTGAAGCTTTCTTT.

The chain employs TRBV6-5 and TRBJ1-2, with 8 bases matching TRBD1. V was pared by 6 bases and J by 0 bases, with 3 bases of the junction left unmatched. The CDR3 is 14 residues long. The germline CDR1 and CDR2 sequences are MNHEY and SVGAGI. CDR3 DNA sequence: TGTGCCAGCAGAACGGACAGGGCTAACTATGGCTACACCTTC. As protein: CASRTDRANYGYTF.

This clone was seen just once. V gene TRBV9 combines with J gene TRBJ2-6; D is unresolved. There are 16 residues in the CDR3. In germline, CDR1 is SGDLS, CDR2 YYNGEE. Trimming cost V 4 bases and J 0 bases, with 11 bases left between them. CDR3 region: CASSPRHSSGANVLTF. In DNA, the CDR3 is TGTGCCAGCAGCCCACGCCATAGCTCTGGGGCCAACGTCCTGACTTTC.

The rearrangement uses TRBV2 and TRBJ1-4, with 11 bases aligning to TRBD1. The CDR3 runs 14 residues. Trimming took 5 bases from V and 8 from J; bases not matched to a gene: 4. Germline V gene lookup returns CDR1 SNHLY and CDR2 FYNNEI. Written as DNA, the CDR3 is TGTGCCAGCAGTCCGGGGACAGGGGGGGAAAAACTGTTTTTT. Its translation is CASSPGTGGEKLFF.

The CDR3 loop is CASSKETRELYEQYF. The CDR3 DNA sequence: TGTGCCAGTAGTAAGGAGACTAGAGAGCTCTACGAGCAGTACTTC. The J gene is TRBJ2-7, the V gene TRBV19, with a possible D match to TRBD2 (6 bases). Trimming removed 4 bases from V and 3 bases from J, with 16 bases in between. The CDR3 extends over 15 amino acids. Germline CDR1 and CDR2: LNHDA and SQIVND (reference sequence).